These 8 T cell receptor beta chains came from one sample sequenced in a study of CD8 T cells in ankylosing spondylitis (dated by TCRdb to about 2017). Library generation was performed with 5' RACE. The instrument was an Illumina HiSeq 2500. TCRdb passed the public sequencing reads through fastp at Q25 and MiXCR, retaining productive beta sequences. Merged by CDR3 protein, the rows form single entries marked with the most common genes and DNA. For this sample the table gives about 360,000 distinct CDR3 sequences, of which approximately 20% were detected only once. The ten largest clones represent roughly 13% of the sample. The material sequenced was blood, either unsorted or a sorted T cell fraction (not recorded which). The source is a male donor with ankylosing spondylitis or in good health (not recorded which).

This clonotype has a handful of counts. This chain uses TRBV7-9 with TRBJ2-4; 7 nucleotides match TRBD2. The CDR3 is 15 amino acids. Trimming at V came to 5 bases and at J to 1 base, leaving 5 bases not matched to a gene. The germline gives CDR1 SEHNR, CDR2 FQNEAQ (reference sequence). The CDR3 coding sequence is TGTGCCAGCAGCCCCGCGGGAGTTGCCAAAAACATTCAGTACTTC. Its translation is CASSPAGVAKNIQYF.

This chain connects TRBV28 to TRBJ2-1; 8 positions match TRBD1. The CDR3 consists of 18 residues. Germline values: CDR1 MDHEN, CDR2 SYDVKM. The V segment lost 5 bases and the J segment 0 bases; nucleotides outside the gene matches: 12. CDR3 DNA sequence: TGTGCCAGCAGTAGTGACAGGGGTGTGTTAAGCTCCTACAATGAGCAGTTCTTC. Translating it yields CASSSDRGVLSSYNEQFF.

This clonotype was recorded a few times. The chain carries TRBV2 and TRBJ2-3; D is undetermined. The CDR3 length is 13 residues. Germline V lookup: CDR1 SNHLY, CDR2 FYNNEI. V lost 11 bases and J 0 bases, leaving 12 bases between the germline ends. This CDR3 is CAVTSPSTDTQYF. As DNA, the CDR3 is TGTGCCGTGACCTCTCCGAGCACAGATACGCAGTATTTT.

The chain is built from TRBV7-3 and TRBJ2-1, with 8 positions matching TRBD1. This CDR3 spans 15 amino acids. Trimming took 6 bases from V and 5 from J; bases not matched to a gene: 9. Per germline, CDR1 SGHTA and CDR2 FQGTGA. This CDR3 is CASRGAGQDNNEQFF. In nucleotides, the CDR3 is TGTGCCAGCAGGGGGGCGGGACAGGACAACAATGAGCAGTTCTTC.

This sequence joins TRBV29-1 and TRBJ1-2; D is possibly TRBD1 (6 bases). The CDR3 extends over 14 amino acids. Trimming pared 1 base from V and 3 bases from J, leaving 12 bases between. The germline V gene encodes CDR1 SQVTM and CDR2 ANQGSEA. The CDR3 DNA reads as TGCAGCGTTGAAGTAAGACAGGAGGACTATGGCTACACCTTC. It specifies CSVEVRQEDYGYTF.

The chain recombines TRBV29-1 with TRBJ2-7; a weak D match, TRBD2 (6 bases). V was cut by 3 bases and J by 2 bases, with 11 bases left in between. The V gene's germline CDR1 is SQVTM and CDR2 ANQGSEA. The CDR3 is made up of 13 amino acids. The CDR3 DNA follows: TGCAGCGTTGAGGGGGGTGACCCCTACGAGCAGTACTTC. It encodes CSVEGGDPYEQYF.

The gene calls are TRBV6-5 and TRBJ1-1, with D possibly matching TRBD1 (5 bases). The V gene lost 2 bases and the J gene lost 4 bases, with 14 bases spanning the gap. Germline CDR1 is MNHEY and CDR2 is SVGAGI. This CDR3 spans 15 amino acids. The CDR3 loop reads CASSYDSTPSTEAFF. The CDR3 nucleotides read TGTGCCAGCAGTTACGACAGCACGCCCAGCACTGAAGCTTTCTTT.

The chain combines TRBV6-5 with TRBJ2-2, with D hard to call. Germline V gives CDR1 MNHEY, CDR2 SVGAGI. The CDR3 length is 14 residues. The V gene lost 0 bases and the J gene lost 4 bases, with 6 bases spanning the gap. In nucleotides, the CDR3 is TGTGCCAGCAGTTACTCGGCTAGCACCGGGGAGCTGTTTTTT. Amino acids: CASSYSASTGELFF.